The present entry profiles one TCR beta chain with its context. Authors' data handling: Quantification of nucleated cells was approximated via reference gene primer amplification. TCRdb's table, derived via immunoSEQ multiplex PCR, lists solely in-frame clones and lacks some. D and trimming come from the DNA, and the V and J calls and clone size come from that table. The sample has about 490,000 clones, approximately 83% seen once. Germline-derived CDR1 and CDR2 are MDHEN and SYDVKM. The CDR3 extends over 12 amino acids. After removal of 5 bases from V and 5 bases from J, the junction contained 1 base not matched to a gene. These data belong to a study of blood T cell repertoires in COVID-19. About the research overall: Both acute and convalescent COVID-19 samples were obtained from the United States, Italy and Spain. From T cells, B-cell-depleted T cells, or PBMCs came the material, which was cDNA or gDNA.

The chain uses TRBV28 and TRBJ2-3, with 7 bases matching TRBD2. The clonotype comes from a human donor in a cohort sampled during active COVID-19. Material for sequencing was peripheral blood. The CDR3 loop is CASSLAVDTQYF. The CDR3 DNA reads TGTGCCAGCAGTCTAGCGGTAGATACGCAGTATTTT.